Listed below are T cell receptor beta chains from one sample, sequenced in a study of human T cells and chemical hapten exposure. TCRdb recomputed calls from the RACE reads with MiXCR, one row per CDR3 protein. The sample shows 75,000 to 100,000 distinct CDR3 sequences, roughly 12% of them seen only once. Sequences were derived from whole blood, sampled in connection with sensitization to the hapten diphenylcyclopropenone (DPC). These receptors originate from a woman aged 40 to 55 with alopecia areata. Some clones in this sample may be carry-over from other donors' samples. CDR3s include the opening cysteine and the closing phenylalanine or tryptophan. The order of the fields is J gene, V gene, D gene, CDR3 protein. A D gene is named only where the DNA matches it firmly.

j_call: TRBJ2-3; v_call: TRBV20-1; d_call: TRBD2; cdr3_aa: CSAREGLAGADTQYF
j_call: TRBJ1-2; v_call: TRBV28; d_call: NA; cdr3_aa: CASLSEQAGGYTF
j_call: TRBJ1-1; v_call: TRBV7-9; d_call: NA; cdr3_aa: CASSLLGGTEAFF
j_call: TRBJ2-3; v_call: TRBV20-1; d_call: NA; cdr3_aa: CSAEVDFRTDTQYF
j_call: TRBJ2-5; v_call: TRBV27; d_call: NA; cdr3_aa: CASSLKETQYF
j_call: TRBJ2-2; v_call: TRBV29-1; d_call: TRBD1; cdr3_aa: CSVTSLQGANTGELFF
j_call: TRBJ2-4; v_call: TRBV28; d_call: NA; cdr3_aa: CASSFRNREIQYF
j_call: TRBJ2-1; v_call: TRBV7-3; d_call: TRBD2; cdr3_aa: CASSFWPSGRNEQFF
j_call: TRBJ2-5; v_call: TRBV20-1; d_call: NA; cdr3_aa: CSAREGVAKETQYF
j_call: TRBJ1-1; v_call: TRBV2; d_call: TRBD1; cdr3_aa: CASGGQGAEAFF
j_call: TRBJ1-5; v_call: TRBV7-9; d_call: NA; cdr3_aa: CASSTGHRNQPQHF
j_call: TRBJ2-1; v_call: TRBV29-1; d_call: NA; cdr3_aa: CSVEDRTSQNLVGVFF
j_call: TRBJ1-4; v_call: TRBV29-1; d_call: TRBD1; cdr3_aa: CSVEGDRGEHEKLFF
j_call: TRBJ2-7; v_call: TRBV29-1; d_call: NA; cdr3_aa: CSVERSRIREQYF
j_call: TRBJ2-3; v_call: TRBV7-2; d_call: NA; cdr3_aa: CASRVGGADTQYF
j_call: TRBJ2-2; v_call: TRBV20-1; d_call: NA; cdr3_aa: CSARMGGNTGELFF
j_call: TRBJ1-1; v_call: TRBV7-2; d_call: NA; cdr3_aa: CASSLGVGEAFF
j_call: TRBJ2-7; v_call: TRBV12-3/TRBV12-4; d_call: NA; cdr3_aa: CASSTQDSSLYEQYF
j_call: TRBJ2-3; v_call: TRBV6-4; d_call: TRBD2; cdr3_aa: CASSDSASGGTDTQYF
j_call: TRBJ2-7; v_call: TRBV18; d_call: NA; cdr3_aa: CASSHEGGEQYF
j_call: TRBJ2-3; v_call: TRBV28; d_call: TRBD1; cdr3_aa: CASSRQGGTDTQYF
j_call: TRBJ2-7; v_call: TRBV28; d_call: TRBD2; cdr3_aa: CASTLPGGAPNEQYF
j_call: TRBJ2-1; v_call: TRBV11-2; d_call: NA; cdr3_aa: CASSLPITREQFF